This TCR beta chain was recorded in a study of blood T cell repertoires in COVID-19. In the study overall: COVID-19 samples collected from the United States, Italy and Spain covered acute and convalescent phases. PBMCs, B-cell-depleted T cells, or T cells were the source of the cDNA or gDNA that made up the material.

In the original workflow: Nucleated cell counts were estimated from reference gene primer amplification. The data were produced by immunoSEQ multiplex PCR, yet TCRdb's version contains in-frame clones alone and is incomplete. V, J and clone size derive from that table, while D and trimming were established from the DNA sequence. The sample yields some 130,000 clones, around 85% seen once. Sequencing input: peripheral blood. The source of this sequence is a woman between 50 and 59 years old with acute or convalescent COVID-19.

DNA of the CDR3: TGTGCCAGCAGCTTAGGAGTTAGCACTGAAGCTTTCTTT. It specifies CASSLGVSTEAFF. V usage is TRBV7-9 and J usage is TRBJ1-1; no reliable D call. V was shortened by 1 base and J by 4 bases, with 7 bases between the two germline ends. Germline CDR1 and CDR2: SEHNR and FQNEAQ (reference sequence). The CDR3 spans 13 residues. Using reference TRBV7-9 and TRBJ1-1 for the parts outside the CDR3, the full variable domain is DTGVSQNPRHKITKRGQNVTFRCDPISEHNRLYWYRQTLGQGPEFLTYFQNEAQLEKSRLLSDRFSAERPKGSFSTLEIQRTEQGDSAMYLCASSLGVSTEAFFGQGTRLTVV.